Listed below are T cell receptor beta chains from one sample, sequenced in a study of cytomegalovirus exposure and HLA in healthy donors. The method was immunoSEQ multiplex PCR; TCRdb's version includes in-frame clones alone and lacks a portion of them. The sample comprises 95,000 to 150,000 clones, around 94% of which are singletons, and around 1.3% rests with the top ten. The sequencing input was PBMCs. The source is a woman aged 18-30 years in good health and CMV-seronegative. CDR3s include the opening cysteine and the closing phenylalanine or tryptophan. The D gene is left open where the match is weak. Where a row states a size, it is once, few, many or the class of an expanded clone; other rows omit it.

D,size,V,J,DNA,CDR3
TRBD2,NA,TRBV9,TRBJ2-3,TGTGCCAGCAGCGCCCCTAGGACGGGAGGAACATCTACAGATACGCAGTATTTT,CASSAPRTGGTSTDTQYF
NA,NA,TRBV12-1,TRBJ1-1,TGTGCCAGCAGCTTGGAACGGGAAACACCACCAGAGAACACTGAAGCTTTCTTT,CASSLERETPPENTEAFF
NA,NA,TRBV7-2,TRBJ1-2,TGTGCCAGCAGCTTAAACCGGGATGAGGCCTATGGCTACACCTTC,CASSLNRDEAYGYTF
NA,NA,TRBV5-1,TRBJ1-4,TGCGCCAGCAGCTTGGTCAGCGGGGGGGAGAAAGAAAAACTGTTTTTT,CASSLVSGGEKEKLFF
NA,few,TRBV28,TRBJ1-4,TGTGCCAGCAGTTTGGCGGCCGAAAAACTGTTTTTT,CASSLAAEKLFF
TRBD1,NA,TRBV18,TRBJ2-3,TGTGCCAGCTCACCAGCGGACAGGGGACACACAGATACGCAGTATTTT,CASSPADRGHTDTQYF
NA,NA,TRBV5-6,TRBJ2-1,TGTGCCAGCAGCTTGAATCTAGCCTCCTACAATGAGCAGTTCTTC,CASSLNLASYNEQFF
NA,NA,TRBV6-5,TRBJ1-6,TGTGCCAGCAGGGAGACCTATAATTCACCCCTCCACTTT,CASRETYNSPLHF
TRBD2,NA,TRBV28,TRBJ2-7,TGTGCCAGCAGTTTCTACCGGACTAGCGGGCTTGACTCCTACGAGCAGTACTTC,CASSFYRTSGLDSYEQYF
NA,NA,TRBV7-9,TRBJ2-1,TGTGCCAGCCATCGGACTGGGGGGAATGAGCAGTTCTTC,CASHRTGGNEQFF
NA,once,TRBV11-2,TRBJ2-5,TGTGCCAGCGGACACCTAAGGACGAAGCAAGAGACCCAGTACTTC,CASGHLRTKQETQYF
NA,NA,TRBV30,TRBJ1-4,TGTGCCTGGCAACAGGTCTCTGGGGAAAAACTGTTTTTT,CAWQQVSGEKLFF
TRBD1,NA,TRBV14,TRBJ2-7,TGTGCCAGCAGCCCGGGGACAGGATCCGACGAGCAGTACTTC,CASSPGTGSDEQYF
NA,once,TRBV7-6,TRBJ2-5,TGTGCCAGCAGACTAGAAGGGGGGGCGGGAGCCGAGACCCAGTACTTC,CASRLEGGAGAETQYF
TRBD2,NA,TRBV19,TRBJ2-1,TGTGCCAGTAGCCTACTTGGGACTAGCGCCAAAACCCAGTTCTTC,CASSLLGTSAKTQFF
NA,NA,TRBV6-4,TRBJ2-7,TGTGCCAGCAGTGAATGGTCAGGGCCTCTCTACGAGCAGTACTTC,CASSEWSGPLYEQYF
NA,NA,TRBV30,TRBJ1-5,TGTGCCTGGAGGAGGGGAGGGGACCAGCCCCAGCATTTT,CAWRRGGDQPQHF
NA,NA,TRBV4-1,TRBJ2-5,TGCGCCAGCAGCCAAGACAGGGGTCAAGAGACCCAGTACTTC,CASSQDRGQETQYF
NA,NA,TRBV5-5,TRBJ2-1,TGTGCCAGCAGCTACGACCCGGGACAAGACAATGAGCAGTTCTTC,CASSYDPGQDNEQFF
NA,NA,TRBV6-1,TRBJ1-4,TGTGCCAGCAGTGAACTGCTAACCGAAAAACTGTTTTTT,CASSELLTEKLFF
NA,NA,TRBV2,TRBJ1-5,TGTGCCAGCAGAGCCGAGACAGAAAGTAATCAGCCCCAGCATTTT,CASRAETESNQPQHF
NA,NA,TRBV28,TRBJ1-4,TGTGCCAGCGGGGGGGGGAGTGCAACTAATGAAAAACTGTTTTTT,CASGGGSATNEKLFF
NA,NA,TRBV6-6,TRBJ1-5,TGTGCCAGCGGGGCGGAAACACAAATTCAGCCCCAGCATTTT,CASGAETQIQPQHF
TRBD2,NA,TRBV7-9,TRBJ2-1,TGTGCCAGCAGCTTAAAAGGGAGGGTAGCGGGGAACAATGAGCAGTTCTTC,CASSLKGRVAGNNEQFF
NA,few,TRBV19,TRBJ1-6,TGTGCCAGTAGTAGCAGGGATTCACCCCTCCACTTT,CASSSRDSPLHF
NA,NA,TRBV5-6,TRBJ1-1,TGTGCCAGCGAAAAGCAGGCAGCAGCTGAAGCTTTCTTT,CASEKQAAAEAFF
NA,NA,TRBV2,TRBJ1-4,TGTGCCAGCAGTGGGGAGGGACGAGCAACTAATGAAAAACTGTTTTTT,CASSGEGRATNEKLFF
NA,NA,TRBV10-3,TRBJ1-2,TGTGCCATCAGTGGAGAGGACAAGGCTTATGGCTACACCTTC,CAISGEDKAYGYTF
TRBD2,NA,TRBV4-2,TRBJ2-1,TGTGCCAGCAGCCAAGAAAGCGGGGGGTACAATGAGCAGTTCTTC,CASSQESGGYNEQFF
NA,NA,TRBV27,TRBJ1-1,TGTGCCAGCAGTTCACAGGGCCCCGGCACTGAAGCTTTCTTT,CASSSQGPGTEAFF
NA,NA,TRBV30,TRBJ1-3,TGTGCCTGGAGTAGGGGGGGTTACACCATATATTTT,CAWSRGGYTIYF
TRBD1,NA,TRBV5-1,TRBJ2-1,TGCGCCAGTGGACAGGGGGAAACTGAGCAGTTCTTC,CASGQGETEQFF
TRBD1,NA,TRBV29-1,TRBJ1-4,TGCAGCTGCGCGGGACAGAATGAAAAACTGTTTTTT,CSCAGQNEKLFF
TRBD2,NA,TRBV5-1,TRBJ2-1,TGCGCCAGCAGCTTGGGGACTAGCGGGGGCTACAATGAGCAGTTCTTC,CASSLGTSGGYNEQFF
TRBD2,NA,TRBV5-1,TRBJ2-7,TGCGCCAGCAGCTTACTAGCGGGGGCCCACGAGCAGTACTTC,CASSLLAGAHEQYF
TRBD1,NA,TRBV28,TRBJ1-2,TGTGCCAGCAGTTCCCAACCGGGACAGGGTTTCCCTAACTATGGCTACACCTTC,CASSSQPGQGFPNYGYTF
TRBD2,NA,TRBV27,TRBJ2-5,TGTGCCAGCAGTGTTCGACTAGCGGGGGGTAAAAAGACCCAGTACTTC,CASSVRLAGGKKTQYF
TRBD1,NA,TRBV19,TRBJ1-5,TGTGCCAGTAGGGTGGACAGGTATCAGCCCCAGCATTTT,CASRVDRYQPQHF
NA,NA,TRBV5-1,TRBJ2-7,TGCGCCAGCAGGGCGCCGGACAGCCCCTACGAGCAGTACTTC,CASRAPDSPYEQYF
TRBD2,NA,TRBV4-1,TRBJ2-5,TGCGCCAGCAGCCAGTCTCTAGCGGGGCAAGAGACCCAGTACTTC,CASSQSLAGQETQYF
TRBD1,NA,TRBV6-1,TRBJ1-1,TGTGCCAGCAGTGATATACAGGGGGCGACTGAAGCTTTCTTT,CASSDIQGATEAFF